Sequencing of this T cell receptor (beta chain) was carried out in a study of cytotoxic CD8 clonotypes in ibrutinib-treated CLL. General study points: Public clonotypes, an uncommon group, contracted or remained stable on treatment.

About this clone itself: Its antigen is not known.

Measured with immunoSEQ multiplex PCR; TCRdb has only the in-frame clones, and not every one. The sample includes 120,000 to 150,000 clones, 77% of them seen just once. The germline V gene encodes CDR1 MDHEN and CDR2 SYDVKM. The CDR3 has 14 amino acids. Trimming stripped 6 bases from V and 2 bases from J, with 11 bases between. V is TRBV28 and J is TRBJ1-5; D is unclear. Material: PBMCs, obtained after 12 months of ibrutinib treatment. The sequence came from a human donor with chronic lymphocytic leukemia. Here the CDR3 reads CASSPGYGNQPQHF. The DNA for the CDR3 is TGTGCCAGCAGCCCGGGGTACGGCAATCAGCCCCAGCATTTT.